This T cell receptor beta chain appears in the sequencing data of a study of T cell repertoires in cytomegalovirus infection. Study-wide context: Public signatures in TCR beta pointed to CMV infection and matching HLA type.

As to this clonotype: The target antigen is unknown.

The CDR3 is 12 amino acids. Germline V gene sequence: CDR1 SEHNR, CDR2 FQNEAQ (reference sequence). The germline V and J ends were trimmed by 5 bases and 4 bases, with 9 bases remaining between them. TCRdb re-analysed the reads in MiXCR, keeping a single row per CDR3 protein. This table holds tens of thousands of distinct CDR3 sequences, around 20% found once. Findings and caveats of the study: CMV-specific TCR beta clonotypes restricted by HLA-C were the ones dominating the ex vivo response.

The specimen was CD8+ T cells from cultured PBMCs, collected from culture after CMV antigen stimulation. V gene TRBV7-9 combines with J gene TRBJ2-7; D not resolved. This receptor was taken from a human donor in good health (CMV status not recorded). Some clones in this sample may be carry-over from other donors' samples. For the CDR3, the DNA is TGTGCCAGCAGCCTCCAACAGTACGAGCAGTACTTC. Amino acids: CASSLQQYEQYF.